A selection of T cell receptor beta chains follows, all from one sample in a study of patients and donors after allogeneic stem cell transplantation. MiXCR was run by TCRdb on the RT-PCR reads, yielding one entry per CDR3 protein. The sample yields some 880,000 distinct CDR3 sequences, about 20% seen once. Sequencing was done on a sample of blood, either unsorted or a sorted T cell fraction (not recorded which). These receptors came from a human donor who was either an allogeneic HSCT recipient or a stem cell or donor lymphocyte infusion donor (not recorded which). It is not recorded whose cells these are; they may come from a transplant donor. CDR3s include the opening cysteine and the closing phenylalanine or tryptophan. The D gene is left open where the match is weak. Clone sizes are given selectively: once, few, many, or a class where the clone is expanded.

>-|TRBV5-4|-|15|TRBJ2-7
CASSLFGGEGYEQYF
TGTGCCAGCAGCTTGTTTGGGGGCGAAGGCTACGAGCAGTACTTC
>-|TRBV7-2|-|14|TRBJ1-2
CASSNRDNNYGYTF
TGTGCCAGCAGCAACCGGGACAATAACTATGGCTACACCTTC
>-|TRBV7-9|few|17|TRBJ2-1
CASSSGILVTGDNEQFF
TGTGCCAGCAGCTCCGGGATACTAGTTACTGGAGACAATGAGCAGTTCTTC
>-|TRBV5-1|many|13|TRBJ2-2
CASNLSPTGELFF
TGCGCCAGCAATTTGTCACCGACCGGGGAGCTGTTTTTT
>-|TRBV5-1|many|13|TRBJ1-4
CASSRGTNEKLFF
TGCGCCAGCTCTAGGGGGACTAATGAAAAACTGTTTTTT
>-|TRBV5-1|few|13|TRBJ2-5
CASSLEGQKTQYF
TGCGCCAGCAGCTTGGAGGGTCAAAAGACCCAGTACTTC
>-|TRBV18|-|15|TRBJ1-2
CASSRFDRLGYGYTF
TGTGCCAGCTCACGGTTTGACAGGCTAGGGTATGGCTACACCTTC
>TRBD1|TRBV12-3/TRBV12-4|few|14|TRBJ1-2
CASSFTGAKYGYTF
TGTGCCAGCAGTTTTACAGGGGCAAAGTATGGCTACACCTTC
>-|TRBV24-1|-|14|TRBJ2-7
CATSDSGRAYEQYF
TGTGCCACCAGTGACTCGGGACGGGCCTACGAGCAGTACTTC
>TRBD2|TRBV5-1|-|15|TRBJ2-1
CASSLASGSLDEQFF
TGCGCCAGCAGCTTAGCTAGCGGGAGTTTAGATGAGCAGTTCTTC
>-|TRBV5-1|few|15|TRBJ1-1
CASSLHGTPNTEAFF
TGCGCCAGCAGCTTGCACGGGACCCCGAACACTGAAGCTTTCTTT
>-|TRBV7-2|-|13|TRBJ1-5
CASSPDISQPQHF
TGTGCCAGCAGCCCGGACATTTCTCAGCCCCAGCATTTT
>TRBD2|TRBV10-3|-|14|TRBJ2-3
CAIASGGDTDTQYF
TGTGCCATCGCTAGCGGGGGCGATACAGATACGCAGTATTTT
>-|TRBV12-3/TRBV12-4|many|14|TRBJ2-2
CASSYGPRPGELFF
TGTGCCAGCAGTTACGGGCCCCGTCCCGGGGAGCTGTTTTTT
>TRBD1|TRBV6-5|few|15|TRBJ1-5
CASSSRTGNNRPQHF
TGTGCCAGCAGTTCCCGGACAGGGAATAACCGGCCCCAGCATTTT
>-|TRBV27|few|14|TRBJ2-5
CASSPLGGWETQYF
TGTGCCAGCAGTCCCCTTGGGGGGTGGGAGACCCAGTACTTC
>-|TRBV20-1|few|16|TRBJ2-3
CSARDGPGRSTDTQYF
TGCAGTGCTAGAGATGGTCCCGGACGAAGCACAGATACGCAGTATTTT
>-|TRBV5-1|few|15|TRBJ2-3
CASSFGGVSTDTQYF
TGCGCCAGCAGCTTCGGGGGCGTATCGACAGATACGCAGTATTTT
>-|TRBV6-1|-|15|TRBJ2-1
CASSPHEGVYNEQFF
TGTGCCAGCAGTCCTCATGAGGGGGTCTACAATGAGCAGTTCTTC
>TRBD1|TRBV2|-|16|TRBJ1-4
CASRVPRQGYNEKLFF
TGTGCCAGCAGGGTCCCTCGACAGGGCTATAATGAAAAACTGTTTTTT
>-|TRBV20-1|-|16|TRBJ2-7
CSAYATGTLSSYEQYF
TGCAGTGCTTACGCAACCGGGACCCTTAGCTCCTACGAGCAGTACTTC
>TRBD1|TRBV7-2|few|16|TRBJ2-2
CASSQRTGRNTGELFF
TGTGCCAGCAGCCAACGGACAGGGAGGAACACCGGGGAGCTGTTTTTT
>TRBD2|TRBV11-2|-|15|TRBJ2-1
CASSLSLAGYNEQFF
TGTGCCAGCAGCTTATCGCTAGCGGGGTACAATGAGCAGTTCTTC
>TRBD1|TRBV7-2|few|16|TRBJ1-5
CASSLGGTGARQPQHF
TGTGCCAGCAGCTTAGGAGGGACAGGGGCCCGCCAGCCCCAGCATTTT
>-|TRBV6-1|-|18|TRBJ1-6
CASSERRTPYRDNSPLHF
TGTGCCAGCAGTGAAAGACGGACCCCCTATCGGGATAATTCACCCCTCCACTTT
>-|TRBV7-2|few|15|TRBJ1-4
CASSVTGRLNEKLFF
TGTGCCAGCAGCGTCACGGGACGGCTTAATGAAAAACTGTTTTTT
>TRBD2|TRBV20-1|-|15|TRBJ2-5
CSATIGTSGRETQYF
TGCAGTGCTACGATCGGGACTAGCGGGCGGGAGACCCAGTACTTC
>-|TRBV7-5|once|16|TRBJ1-1
CISVPEATRGVTEAFF
-
>-|TRBV27|-|13|TRBJ2-7
CASSAQTTYEQYF
TGTGCCAGCAGCGCCCAGACAACCTACGAGCAGTACTTC
>TRBD1|TRBV12-3/TRBV12-4|-|14|TRBJ2-3
CASRETGVADTQYF
TGTGCCAGCAGAGAAACAGGGGTGGCGGATACGCAGTATTTT
>TRBD2|TRBV24-1|few|16|TRBJ2-1
CATSDPGLAGEYEQFF
TGTGCCACCAGTGATCCGGGACTAGCGGGGGAATATGAGCAGTTCTTC
>-|TRBV4-2|-|14|TRBJ2-7
CASSQGQNSYEQYF
TGTGCCAGCAGCCAAGGTCAGAACTCCTACGAGCAGTACTTC
>-|TRBV20-1|few|15|TRBJ2-3
CSARDRGESTDTQYF
TGCAGTGCTAGAGATCGTGGGGAGAGCACAGATACGCAGTATTTT
>TRBD2|TRBV5-1|-|15|TRBJ2-3
CASSLASGKVDKQYF
TGCGCCAGCAGCTTGGCTAGCGGGAAGGTAGATAAGCAGTATTTT
>TRBD1|TRBV7-3|-|17|TRBJ2-1
CASSPYPLQGSYNEQFF
TGTGCCAGCAGCCCCTACCCCCTACAGGGGTCTTACAATGAGCAGTTCTTC
>TRBD2|TRBV12-3/TRBV12-4|-|17|TRBJ2-6
CASRSSGRRTGANVLTF
TGTGCCAGCAGGTCTAGCGGGAGGAGGACTGGGGCCAACGTCCTGACTTTC
>-|TRBV5-1|-|15|TRBJ2-5
CASSLVTGVGETQYF
TGCGCCAGCAGCTTGGTTACGGGAGTGGGAGAGACCCAGTACTTC
>TRBD1|TRBV7-6|-|16|TRBJ2-5
CASSLVWDRVSETQYF
TGTGCCAGCAGCTTGGTGTGGGACAGGGTGTCGGAGACCCAGTACTTC
>-|TRBV20-1|few|13|TRBJ1-5
CSAIRKGPGPQHF
TGCAGTGCTATCCGAAAAGGGCCCGGGCCCCAGCATTTT
>TRBD2|TRBV15|few|19|TRBJ2-2
CATSSPGLAGGRITGELFF
TGTGCCACCAGCAGCCCGGGACTAGCGGGGGGGCGGATCACCGGGGAGCTGTTTTTT
>-|TRBV2|many|11|TRBJ2-1
CASSEGDEQFF
TGTGCCAGCAGTGAAGGGGATGAGCAGTTCTTC
>TRBD1|TRBV7-6|few|15|TRBJ1-2
CASSPQGTTDYGYTF
TGTGCCAGCAGCCCACAGGGGACAACGGACTATGGCTACACCTTC
>-|TRBV27|once|16|TRBJ2-7
CASSLAAGTYSYEQYF
TGTGCCAGCAGTTTAGCCGCGGGAACCTACTCCTACGAGCAGTACTTC
>TRBD2|TRBV20-1|-|15|TRBJ2-7
CSANTRTSGGYEQYF
TGCAGTGCTAACACCCGGACTAGCGGGGGTTACGAGCAGTACTTC
>TRBD1|TRBV20-1|-|14|TRBJ1-5
CSAREDRIVQPQHF
TGCAGTGCTAGAGAGGACAGGATTGTTCAGCCCCAGCATTTT
>TRBD2|TRBV6-2/TRBV6-3|-|17|TRBJ2-1
CASSYSFSGGARNEQFF
TGTGCCAGCAGTTACTCATTCTCCGGGGGGGCCAGGAATGAGCAGTTCTTC
>-|TRBV7-2|-|15|TRBJ2-4
CASSLGFGRENIQYF
TGTGCCAGCAGCTTAGGATTCGGACGGGAAAACATTCAGTACTTC
>TRBD1|TRBV12-3/TRBV12-4|few|15|TRBJ1-6
CASSLTSGQNSPLHF
TGTGCCAGCAGTTTAACTTCGGGACAGAATTCACCCCTCCACTTT
>TRBD2|TRBV20-1|-|13|TRBJ2-7
CSALEGGPGEQYF
TGCAGTGCTCTGGAGGGAGGGCCAGGCGAGCAGTACTTC
>-|TRBV6-2/TRBV6-3|many|12|TRBJ1-5
CASSYFNQPQHF
TGTGCCAGCAGTTACTTTAATCAGCCCCAGCATTTT
>-|TRBV3-1|-|13|TRBJ1-6
CASSQARASPLHF
TGTGCCAGCAGCCAAGCTCGTGCTTCACCCCTCCACTTT
>-|TRBV10-3|-|12|TRBJ1-4
CAIGGRSEKLFF
TGTGCCATCGGTGGCAGGTCTGAAAAACTGTTTTTT